The 32 T cell receptor beta chains in this list originate from one sample, sequenced in a study of blood T cell repertoires in COVID-19. Assay: immunoSEQ multiplex PCR; the TCRdb copy retains only in-frame clones and omits some. The sample holds about 26,000 clones; nearly 90% are singletons and the top ten take around 1.7%. Sequencing used peripheral blood. These receptors came from a woman aged 55-69 years with active COVID-19.

The V call is TRBV30, the J call TRBJ2-1, with D unclear. V was trimmed by 0 bases and J by 4 bases, leaving 7 bases between them. Looked up from germline, CDR1 is GTSNPN and CDR2 is SVGIG (reference sequence). The CDR3 length is 13 residues. CDR3 nucleotides: TGTGCCTGGAGTGTAACAATGTACAATGAGCAGTTCTTC. It encodes CAWSVTMYNEQFF.

V usage is TRBV29-1 and J usage is TRBJ2-7, with D unclear. Trimming shortened V by 4 bases and J by 0 bases, and 7 bases separated the two germline ends. CDR3 length: 12 amino acids. Germline V gene sequence: CDR1 SQVTM, CDR2 ANQGSEA. The CDR3 DNA sequence: TGCAGCGTTGCTCTAAGCTCCTACGAGCAGTACTTC. Translated, it gives CSVALSSYEQYF.

The genes are TRBV11-2 and TRBJ2-3, with TRBD1 identical over 9 bases. Per germline, CDR1 SGHAT and CDR2 FQNNGV. J lost 5 bases, V lost 3 bases, and 12 bases had no gene match. This CDR3 comprises 17 residues. CDR3 nucleotides: TGTGCCAGCAGCTTGGGACAGGGTCTTCTGGGAATAGATACGCAGTATTTT. Translated, it gives CASSLGQGLLGIDTQYF.

J is TRBJ2-1 and V is TRBV6-6; D remains unclear. Trimming pared 7 bases from V and 6 bases from J, leaving 13 bases between. The CDR3 spans 13 residues. From germline, CDR1 is MNHNY and CDR2 SVGAGI (reference sequence). The CDR3 loop is CASNPSGPNEQFF. CDR3 DNA: TGTGCCAGCAATCCATCGGGCCCCAATGAGCAGTTCTTC.

This sequence joins TRBV2 and TRBJ2-2, with 10 bases lining up with TRBD1. V trimming: 0 bases; J trimming: 5 bases; junction bases outside the gene matches: 0. CDR3 length: 15 amino acids. From germline, CDR1 is SNHLY and CDR2 FYNNEI. In DNA form, the CDR3 reads TGTGCCAGCAGTGAAGCGGACAGGGGGACCGGGGAGCTGTTTTTT. Translated, it gives CASSEADRGTGELFF.

V gene TRBV18 combines with J gene TRBJ2-5, with a tentative D call TRBD1 (6 bases). CDR1 and CDR2 from the germline V gene are KGHSH and LQKENI. This CDR3 comprises 13 residues. V dropped 2 bases and J dropped 5 bases, with 9 bases sitting between them. CDR3 sequence: CASSPGGWETQYF. The CDR3 nucleotides are TGTGCCAGCTCACCAGGGGGCTGGGAGACCCAGTACTTC.

The chain combines TRBV5-4 with TRBJ2-2; 8 bases are a match to TRBD1. CDR1 is SGHNT and CDR2 is YYREEE in the germline V gene (reference sequence). V shed 4 bases, J shed 5 bases, and the junction held 7 bases outside the gene matches. The CDR3 runs to 15 residues. CDR3 residues: CASSKDRAGTGELFF. In DNA, the CDR3 is TGTGCCAGCAGCAAGGACAGGGCGGGAACCGGGGAGCTGTTTTTT.

V usage is TRBV6-5 and J usage is TRBJ2-3; 7 bases agree with TRBD2. The CDR3 length is 13 residues. Losses at the gene ends were 4 bases for V and 7 bases for J; bases not matched to a gene: 5. Germline V CDR1 and CDR2: MNHEY, SVGAGI. Here the CDR3 DNA reads TGTGCCAGCAGTTTGGGGGGGGGAAATACGCAGTATTTT. This codes for CASSLGGGNTQYF.

This clone was seen just once. The chain recombines TRBV5-1 with TRBJ2-1; TRBD2 might be the D (5 bases). The CDR3 consists of 13 residues. CDR1 and CDR2 from the germline V gene are SGHRS and YFSETQ. The ends were cut back, 4 bases at V and 8 bases at J, with 13 bases in the middle. CDR3 nucleotides: TGCGCCAGCAGCGGGTCGGGAATTGATGAGCAGTTCTTC. It specifies CASSGSGIDEQFF. The full variable domain, its missing parts supplied by reference TRBV5-1 and TRBJ2-1, is KAGVTQTPRYLIKTRGQQVTLSCSPISGHRSVSWYQQTPGQGLQFLFEYFSETQRNKGNFPGRFSGRQFSNSRSEMNVSTLELGDSALYLCASSGSGIDEQFFGPGTRLTVL.

The rearrangement links TRBV6-6 to TRBJ1-5; D is ambiguous. Trimming shortened V by 1 base and J by 3 bases, and 10 bases separated the two germline ends. Germline loops: CDR1 MNHNY, CDR2 SVGAGI (reference sequence). The CDR3 runs to 15 residues. The CDR3 nucleotides read TGTGCCAGCAGTTACTTGAGGAACAACAATCAGCCCCAGCATTTT. It translates to CASSYLRNNNQPQHF.

The V call is TRBV6-1, the J call TRBJ2-4; 9 bases match TRBD2. CDR3 length: 19 amino acids. V lost 6 bases to trimming and J lost 2 bases; unmatched junction nucleotides: 17. From germline, CDR1 is MNHNS and CDR2 SASEGT. CDR3 nucleotide sequence: TGTGCCAGCAGCGAAATAGCGGGAGCTCTTTCAGGGCCCAAAAACATTCAGTACTTC. This gives the protein CASSEIAGALSGPKNIQYF.

This clone occurred once. The chain joins TRBV28 to TRBJ1-1; D perhaps matches TRBD1 (6 bases). Per germline, CDR1 MDHEN and CDR2 SYDVKM. Trimming removed 4 bases from V and 4 bases from J, with 16 bases in between. CDR3 length: 15 amino acids. The CDR3 loop reads CASSWPQGEGTEAFF. In DNA form, the CDR3 reads TGTGCCAGCAGTTGGCCACAGGGAGAGGGCACTGAAGCTTTCTTT.

The genes are TRBV30 and TRBJ2-1; 8 nucleotides agree with TRBD2. CDR1 GTSNPN and CDR2 SVGIG come from the germline V gene (reference sequence). The CDR3 extends over 16 amino acids. The trim removed 0 bases at V and 4 bases at J, leaving 8 bases unmatched. CDR3 loop: CAWSVHLAGSYNEQFF. The DNA of the CDR3 is TGTGCCTGGAGTGTTCATCTAGCGGGCTCTTACAATGAGCAGTTCTTC.

This chain uses TRBV6-2 or TRBV6-3 with TRBJ2-3, with 9 bases aligning to TRBD2. Losses at the gene ends were 3 bases for V and 2 bases for J; bases not matched to a gene: 3. This CDR3 contains 15 residues. Germline V gene sequence: CDR1 MNHEY, CDR2 SVGEGT. CDR3 nucleotide sequence: TGTGCCAGCAGTTATAGCGGGAGTCACACAGATACGCAGTATTTT. Protein: CASSYSGSHTDTQYF.

This clone occurred a few times. The chain joins TRBV29-1 to TRBJ2-5, with a possible D match to TRBD1 (6 bases). The germline V gene encodes CDR1 SQVTM and CDR2 ANQGSEA. CDR3 length equals 15 residues. Trimming pared 7 bases from V and 0 bases from J, leaving 18 bases between. CDR3 coding DNA: TGCAGCGAGCAGGGGAACAGGGCTTACCAAGAGACCCAGTACTTC. Amino acids: CSEQGNRAYQETQYF.

V gene TRBV6-2 or TRBV6-3 combines with J gene TRBJ2-1; 9 nucleotides line up with TRBD1. The J segment lost 6 bases and the V segment lost 0 bases, leaving 9 bases of the junction unmatched. CDR3 length: 17 amino acids. The V gene's germline CDR1 is MNHEY and CDR2 SVGEGT. The chain's CDR3 is CASSYSRVGQGCNEQFF. The CDR3 nucleotides are TGTGCCAGCAGTTACTCACGTGTTGGACAGGGGTGCAATGAGCAGTTCTTC.

In DNA form, the CDR3 reads TGTGCCAGCAGCGGCCCCAGCAGCGAGCCCCTCCTTGAGCAGTTCTTC. Translation gives CASSGPSSEPLLEQFF. The V call is TRBV9, the J call TRBJ2-1; no clear D gene. Trimming left V 3 bases short and J 9 bases short, with 22 bases between. Germline-derived CDR1 and CDR2 are SGDLS and YYNGEE. The CDR3 consists of 16 residues.

The chain links TRBV5-1 to TRBJ2-3, with TRBD2 matching over 13 bases. CDR1 and CDR2 from the germline V gene are SGHRS and YFSETQ. There are 16 residues in the CDR3. The ends lost 4 bases at V and 4 bases at J; junction bases unmatched: 6. CDR3 loop: CASSQGLAGRADTQYF. The CDR3, as DNA: TGCGCCAGCAGCCAGGGACTAGCGGGAAGGGCAGATACGCAGTATTTT.

This sequence joins TRBV12-5 and TRBJ1-1, with D possibly being TRBD1 (5 bases). CDR3 length: 15 amino acids. Germline-derived CDR1 and CDR2 are LGHNT and FRNRAP. The germline V and J ends were trimmed by 1 base and 5 bases, with 14 bases remaining between them. The CDR3 sequence: CASGLASVGGTEAFF. In nucleotides, the CDR3 is TGTGCTAGTGGTTTGGCGTCTGTTGGGGGGACTGAAGCTTTCTTT.

This chain connects TRBV28 to TRBJ1-1, with 9 bases that match TRBD1. J lost 1 base, V lost 7 bases, and 7 bases had no gene match. Looked up from germline, CDR1 is MDHEN and CDR2 is SYDVKM. The CDR3 contains 15 residues. CDR3 loop: CASIGQGTGNTEAFF. DNA of the CDR3: TGTGCCAGCATAGGACAGGGGACAGGGAACACTGAAGCTTTCTTT.

The rearrangement uses TRBV5-4 and TRBJ2-7; D is possibly TRBD2 (5 bases). The CDR3 is made up of 16 amino acids. V was clipped by 0 bases and J by 1 base, with 14 bases between them. The germline gives CDR1 SGHNT, CDR2 YYREEE (reference sequence). Here the CDR3 reads CASSLGGGLGSYEQYF. The CDR3 DNA follows: TGTGCCAGCAGCTTGGGTGGCGGGCTGGGATCCTACGAGCAGTACTTC.

The chain has TRBV28 and TRBJ2-3; 8 bases map to TRBD2. Germline CDR1 and CDR2: MDHEN and SYDVKM. The J segment lost 1 base and the V segment lost 5 bases, leaving 5 bases of the junction unmatched. This CDR3 comprises 15 residues. The CDR3 DNA is TGTGCCAGCAGTACCAGCGGGAGACGCACAGATACGCAGTATTTT. This sequence encodes CASSTSGRRTDTQYF.

The chain links TRBV2 to TRBJ2-3; maybe TRBD1 (6 bases). Looked up from germline, CDR1 is SNHLY and CDR2 is FYNNEI. This CDR3 region has 14 residues. V was clipped by 5 bases and J by 4 bases, with 13 bases between them. The chain's CDR3 is CASSRDRSPDTQYF. The CDR3 DNA is TGTGCCAGCAGTCGCGACAGGTCCCCAGATACGCAGTATTTT.

The chain combines TRBV5-1 with TRBJ1-2, with 12 bases matching TRBD1. Germline CDR1 SGHRS, CDR2 YFSETQ. The ends lost 1 base at V and 7 bases at J; junction bases unmatched: 8. CDR3 length: 16 amino acids. The CDR3 region is CASSLHPGTGGGGYTF. CDR3 coding DNA: TGCGCCAGCAGCTTGCACCCTGGGACAGGGGGCGGTGGCTACACCTTC.

V and J are TRBV21-1 and TRBJ1-1; the table's TRBD1 call for D was not verified on the DNA. TRBV21-1 is a documented pseudogene. The CDR3 is 14 residues long. DNA of the CDR3: TGTGCCAGCAGAGGGGACAGGGGCGACACTGAAGCTTTCTTT. It codes for CASRGDRGDTEAFF.

This clone appeared a single time. The chain has TRBV3-1 (or the pseudogene TRBV3-2) and TRBJ2-1; D is perhaps TRBD2 (7 bases). Per the germline V gene, CDR1 is LGHDT and CDR2 is YNNKEL (reference sequence). The CDR3 runs to 15 residues. Trimming pared 3 bases from V and 3 bases from J, leaving 12 bases between. Written as DNA, the CDR3 is TGTGCCAGCAGCCAGCGGCGGGGGCACTACAATGAGCAGTTCTTC. Its translation is CASSQRRGHYNEQFF.

The V and J genes are TRBV19 and TRBJ1-6, with D perhaps matching TRBD1 (6 bases). Germline values: CDR1 LNHDA, CDR2 SQIVND (reference sequence). This CDR3 contains 14 residues. Trimming cost V 3 bases and J 11 bases, with 14 bases left between them. The CDR3 DNA reads as TGTGCCAGTAGTATTGGGGGCACAAGTGCACCCCTCCACTTT. It yields the protein CASSIGGTSAPLHF.

This clone was observed once. The chain has TRBV28 and TRBJ2-7; TRBD2 might be the D (6 bases). V lost 6 bases, J lost 3 bases, and 18 bases lay in between. The CDR3 is 15 residues long. CDR1 is MDHEN, CDR2 SYDVKM, per germline. In DNA, the CDR3 is TGTGCCAGCAGCCCTCGGAGGGCCCGAGACTACGAGCAGTACTTC. Translating gives CASSPRRARDYEQYF.

This rearrangement joins TRBV5-1 to TRBJ2-5; D uncertain. V shed 4 bases and J shed 5 bases, with 15 bases lying between them. This CDR3 is 14 amino acids long. Germline loops: CDR1 SGHRS, CDR2 YFSETQ. The CDR3 coding sequence is TGCGCCAGCAGCACACCACGGCCCGGGGAGACCCAGTACTTC. Protein: CASSTPRPGETQYF.

CDR3 sequence: CAISGEGPGQETQYF. DNA for the CDR3: TGTGCCATCAGCGGGGAGGGTCCCGGGCAAGAGACCCAGTACTTC. The chain combines TRBV10-3 with TRBJ2-5, with 7 bases fitting TRBD2. This CDR3 region has 15 residues. The J segment lost 2 bases and the V segment lost 6 bases, leaving 9 bases of the junction unmatched. In germline, CDR1 is ENHRY, CDR2 SYGVKD.

This chain joins TRBV28 and TRBJ2-3, with D hard to call. The CDR3 loop spans 14 amino acids. Trimming took 3 bases from V and 0 from J, leaving 7 bases between them. Germline V gives CDR1 MDHEN, CDR2 SYDVKM. CDR3 DNA sequence: TGTGCCAGCAGTTTGACTCTAAGCACAGATACGCAGTATTTT. Translating it yields CASSLTLSTDTQYF.

This chain joins TRBV2 and TRBJ2-1; TRBD2 matches 9 bases. The length of the CDR3 is 14 residues. V lost 8 bases to trimming and J lost 6 bases; unmatched junction nucleotides: 8. Germline assignment: CDR1 SNHLY and CDR2 FYNNEI. The DNA of the CDR3 is TGTGCCAGCCGCGGGCTAGCGGGGTTCAATGAGCAGTTCTTC. This codes for CASRGLAGFNEQFF.